This section outlines one T cell receptor beta chain sequence together with its context. CDR3 size: 19 residues. The germline V and J ends were trimmed by 5 bases and 9 bases, with 32 bases remaining between them. Looked up from germline, CDR1 is KGHSH and CDR2 is LQKENI. Enrolled during active infection, Seattle patients were then followed longitudinally. These data belong to a study of blood T cell repertoires in COVID-19. In the study overall: The origin of the acute and convalescent COVID-19 samples was the United States, Italy and Spain.

The protocol was immunoSEQ multiplex PCR, while the TCRdb copy is restricted to in-frame clones and leaves out a portion. This table holds 200,000 to 250,000 clones, approximately 80% found once. The sequence was collected from an elderly woman with COVID-19, enrolled during active disease. The chain couples TRBV18 to TRBJ2-1, with D maybe TRBD2 (6 bases). Sequencing was carried out using peripheral blood. The CDR3 sequence is CASSGLPLVAVTRMAEQFF. The CDR3 DNA follows: TGTGCCAGCTCAGGACTCCCCCTAGTAGCGGTGACCCGAATGGCTGAGCAGTTCTTC. Filled out from reference TRBV18 and TRBJ2-1, the complete variable domain reads NAGVMQNPRHLVRRRGQEARLRCSPMKGHSHVYWYRQLPEEGLKFMVYLQKENIIDESGMPKERFSAEFPKEGPSILRIQQVVRGDSAAYFCASSGLPLVAVTRMAEQFFGPGTRLTVL.